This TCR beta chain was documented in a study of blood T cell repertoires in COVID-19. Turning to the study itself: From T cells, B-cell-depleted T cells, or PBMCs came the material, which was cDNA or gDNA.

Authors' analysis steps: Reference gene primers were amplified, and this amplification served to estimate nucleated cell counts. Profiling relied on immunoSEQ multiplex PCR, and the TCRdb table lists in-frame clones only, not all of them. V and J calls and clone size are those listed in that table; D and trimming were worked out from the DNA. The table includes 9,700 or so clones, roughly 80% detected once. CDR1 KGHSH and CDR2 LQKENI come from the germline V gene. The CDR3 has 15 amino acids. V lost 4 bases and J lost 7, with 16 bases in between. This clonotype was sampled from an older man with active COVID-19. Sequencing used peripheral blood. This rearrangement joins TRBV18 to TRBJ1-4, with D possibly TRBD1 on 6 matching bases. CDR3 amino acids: CASSQQGVRGEKLFF. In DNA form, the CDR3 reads TGTGCCAGCTCACAACAGGGAGTAAGGGGTGAAAAACTGTTTTTT.